A selection of T cell receptor beta chains follows, all from one sample in a study of cytomegalovirus exposure and HLA in healthy donors. Generated by immunoSEQ multiplex PCR, the TCRdb table keeps only in-frame clones and is missing some. This table has approximately 140,000 clones, roughly four fifths appearing once. Source material: PBMCs. The receptors shown here come from a girl aged 2-9 years in good health and CMV-seronegative. Both conserved end residues are part of each CDR3. The D gene is left open where the match is weak. Clone sizes are given selectively: once, few, many, or a class where the clone is expanded.

V	D	J	size	CDR3	DNA
TRBV4-3	.	TRBJ1-3	.	CASSQDSGNTIYF	TGCGCCAGCAGCCAAGACTCCGGAAACACCATATATTTT
TRBV7-2	TRBD2	TRBJ2-5	.	CASSLLSTSIGETQYF	TGTGCCAGCAGCCTCTTATCGACTAGCATTGGAGAGACCCAGTACTTC
TRBV19	TRBD1	TRBJ1-1	.	CASSATRRQGRDTEAFF	TGTGCCAGTAGTGCAACGCGCCGACAGGGTAGGGACACTGAAGCTTTCTTT
TRBV29-1	.	TRBJ1-1	.	CSVEGQARLRNTEAFF	TGCAGCGTTGAGGGCCAAGCCCGCTTGAGGAACACTGAAGCTTTCTTT
TRBV4-1	TRBD1	TRBJ2-5	.	CASSQGPTGGEETQYF	TGCGCCAGCAGCCAAGGTCCCACAGGGGGTGAGGAGACCCAGTACTTC
TRBV7-2	.	TRBJ2-1	once	CASSFFRGNEQFF	TGTGCCAGCAGCTTCTTTAGGGGAAATGAGCAGTTCTTC
TRBV6-5	TRBD1	TRBJ2-7	.	CASSYDRDTNMYF	TGTGCCAGCAGTTACGACAGGGACACCAACATGTACTTC
TRBV5-8	TRBD2	TRBJ2-1	few	CATHGTSGKNEQFF	TGTGCCACGCACGGGACTAGCGGCAAGAATGAGCAGTTCTTC
TRBV7-9	.	TRBJ2-2	.	CASSLNTGELFF	TGTGCCAGCAGCCTCAACACCGGGGAGCTGTTTTTT
TRBV11-2	TRBD1	TRBJ1-1	once	CASRSVQGRTEAFF	TGTGCCAGCAGATCAGTACAGGGGAGGACTGAAGCTTTCTTT
TRBV19	TRBD2	TRBJ2-7	.	CASSAASGSYEQYF	TGTGCCAGTAGTGCAGCTAGCGGGTCCTACGAGCAGTACTTC
TRBV5-1	TRBD2	TRBJ2-5	once	CASSLPVAGAQETQYF	TGCGCCAGCAGCTTGCCGGTAGCGGGGGCACAAGAGACCCAGTACTTC
TRBV19	.	TRBJ1-5	.	CASSIQGQLQNQPQHF	TGTGCCAGTAGTATCCAGGGTCAGTTACAAAATCAGCCCCAGCATTTT
TRBV5-1	.	TRBJ2-3	.	CASSGNPTDTQYF	TGCGCCAGCTCGGGGAACCCCACAGATACGCAGTATTTT
TRBV25-1	.	TRBJ1-1	few	CASSERRGGNTEAFF	TGTGCCAGCAGCGAGAGAAGGGGCGGGAACACTGAAGCTTTCTTT
TRBV7-9	TRBD1	TRBJ1-4	.	CASSLDRDRVVMGKLFF	TGTGCCAGCAGCCTCGACAGGGATCGCGTGGTAATGGGAAAACTGTTTTTT
TRBV6-6	.	TRBJ2-3	.	CASSYSSPTQYF	TGTGCCAGCAGTTACTCGAGCCCTACGCAGTATTTT
TRBV7-6	.	TRBJ2-7	.	CASSLGQYEQYF	TGTGCCAGCAGCTTAGGACAGTACGAGCAGTACTTC
TRBV27	.	TRBJ2-7	.	CASSPESSYEQYF	TGTGCCAGCAGTCCCGAGAGCTCCTACGAGCAGTACTTC
TRBV5-6	.	TRBJ2-7	.	CASSLLAYEQYF	TGTGCCAGCAGCTTGTTAGCATACGAGCAGTACTTC
TRBV7-2	TRBD2	TRBJ2-7	.	CASSLMRGDSYEQYF	TGTGCCAGCAGCTTGATGCGGGGGGACTCCTACGAGCAGTACTTC
TRBV27	TRBD2	TRBJ2-7	.	CASSWRPGTSGSYEQYF	TGTGCCAGCAGTTGGAGGCCCGGGACTAGCGGATCCTACGAGCAGTACTTC
TRBV5-1	TRBD1	TRBJ2-3	once	CASSLTGTGGGSDTQYF	TGCGCCAGCAGCCTGACCGGGACAGGGGGCGGGTCAGATACGCAGTATTTT
TRBV5-1	TRBD2	TRBJ2-5	.	CASSSGTSGQETQYF	TGCGCCAGCAGCTCCGGGACTAGCGGCCAAGAGACCCAGTACTTC
TRBV9	.	TRBJ2-1	once	CASSIRRTSSYNEQFF	TGTGCCAGCAGCATCCGGAGAACTAGCTCCTACAATGAGCAGTTCTTC
TRBV9	.	TRBJ2-3	.	CASSPTSPNPDTQYF	TGTGCCAGCAGCCCTACTAGCCCGAATCCAGATACGCAGTATTTT
TRBV5-1	.	TRBJ1-1	.	CASTINQGTEAFF	TGCGCCAGCACAATAAACCAGGGTACTGAAGCTTTCTTT
TRBV13	TRBD1	TRBJ1-6	.	CASSSRDRGSVSPLHF	TGTGCCAGCAGCTCACGGGACAGGGGTTCAGTCTCACCCCTCCACTTT
TRBV27	.	TRBJ2-3	.	CASRAARNTDTQYF	TGTGCCAGCAGGGCGGCAAGAAACACAGATACGCAGTATTTT
TRBV28	TRBD2	TRBJ2-2	few	CASRTSGRASVPSPFF	TGTGCCAGCAGGACTAGCGGGAGGGCCTCGGTCCCCTCCCCGTTTTTT
TRBV5-1	.	TRBJ2-7	.	CASSLGQGASGEQYF	TGCGCCAGCAGCTTGGGACAAGGGGCGTCTGGCGAGCAGTACTTC
TRBV6-5	TRBD1	TRBJ1-2	.	CASSYSTTGSYGYTF	TGTGCCAGCAGTTACTCGACGACAGGGTCCTATGGCTACACCTTC
TRBV30	TRBD2	TRBJ2-7	.	CALGLAVYEQYF	TGTGCCTTGGGACTAGCGGTCTACGAGCAGTACTTC
TRBV29-1	TRBD1	TRBJ1-2	.	CSVELGTGRANYGYTF	TGCAGCGTTGAATTGGGGACAGGCCGAGCTAACTATGGCTACACCTTC
TRBV30	.	TRBJ1-6	few	CAWSVHSVLDSPLHF	TGTGCCTGGAGTGTGCATTCGGTTTTGGATTCACCCCTCCACTTT
TRBV7-9	TRBD1	TRBJ2-7	.	CASSLGDRGPSNYEQYF	TGTGCCAGCAGCTTAGGGGACAGGGGTCCCTCTAACTACGAGCAGTACTTC
TRBV28	.	TRBJ1-1	.	CASKLGANTEAFF	TGTGCCAGCAAACTAGGAGCGAACACTGAAGCTTTCTTT
TRBV29-1	.	TRBJ2-2	.	CSVDGQAHGELFF	TGCAGCGTTGACGGACAAGCCCACGGGGAGCTGTTTTTT
TRBV5-1	TRBD1	TRBJ2-1	.	CASSPLGTEIYNEQFF	TGCGCCAGCAGTCCCCTCGGGACAGAGATATACAATGAGCAGTTCTTC
TRBV10-2	TRBD1	TRBJ1-1	few	CASRWGTGELNTEAFF	TGCGCCAGCAGATGGGGGACAGGAGAGTTGAACACTGAAGCTTTCTTT
TRBV6-5	TRBD2	TRBJ2-1	.	CASSYPGTSGLNEQFF	TGTGCCAGCAGTTACCCCGGGACTAGCGGTCTTAATGAGCAGTTCTTC
TRBV11-3	.	TRBJ2-5	.	CASSWGEGREETQYF	TGTGCCAGCAGCTGGGGAGAGGGTCGAGAAGAGACCCAGTACTTC
TRBV5-4	.	TRBJ1-2	.	CASSPDRNYGYTF	TGTGCCAGCAGCCCGGACAGAAACTATGGCTACACCTTC
TRBV7-8	TRBD1	TRBJ1-1	.	CASSLGPRQGEGMDTEAFF	TGTGCCAGCAGCTTAGGACCGAGACAGGGGGAAGGGATGGACACTGAAGCTTTCTTT
TRBV30	TRBD1	TRBJ2-4	.	CAWSAGQGVEHIQYF	TGTGCCTGGAGTGCGGGACAGGGGGTAGAACACATTCAGTACTTC
TRBV15	.	TRBJ1-4	few	CATSSSLREKLFF	TGTGCCACCAGCAGTTCATTACGGGAAAAACTGTTTTTT
TRBV5-1	TRBD1	TRBJ2-7	.	CASSFTPGQGSYEQYF	TGCGCCAGCAGCTTTACGCCGGGACAGGGCTCCTACGAGCAGTACTTC
TRBV7-6	TRBD1	TRBJ2-1	.	CASSRRTGHYNEQFF	TGTGCCAGCAGCAGGAGGACAGGGCACTACAATGAGCAGTTCTTC
TRBV9	TRBD2	TRBJ2-1	.	CASSVVGGLAGGPGEQFF	TGTGCCAGCAGCGTAGTTGGCGGACTAGCGGGGGGGCCGGGTGAGCAGTTCTTC
TRBV4-2	.	TRBJ2-7	.	CASRNAGGYEQYF	TGTGCCAGCAGAAATGCGGGTGGCTACGAGCAGTACTTC
TRBV27	.	TRBJ2-7	.	CASSFSPIYEQYF	TGTGCCAGCAGTTTCTCCCCTATCTACGAGCAGTACTTC
TRBV27	.	TRBJ1-2	.	CASSLRDNYGYTF	TGTGCCAGCAGTTTGAGGGATAACTATGGCTACACCTTC